This TCR beta chain was profiled in a study of T cell responses to AZD1222 COVID-19 vaccine. The germline V and J ends were trimmed by 0 bases and 8 bases, with 5 bases remaining between them. This CDR3 has 12 residues. From germline, CDR1 is SGHRS and CDR2 YFSETQ. Assay used: immunoSEQ multiplex PCR; TCRdb lists only in-frame clones, some missing. The sample yields about 120,000 clones, around nine tenths seen once. This receptor was taken from an adult in good health. The sample was peripheral blood, taken on day 0 of AZD1222 vaccination. The chain links TRBV5-1 to TRBJ1-4; D uncertain. CDR3 sequence (DNA): TGCGCCAGCAGCTTGGTGGGCGAAAAACTGTTTTTT. Protein product: CASSLVGEKLFF. The whole variable domain, remainder taken from reference TRBV5-1 and TRBJ1-4, is KAGVTQTPRYLIKTRGQQVTLSCSPISGHRSVSWYQQTPGQGLQFLFEYFSETQRNKGNFPGRFSGRQFSNSRSEMNVSTLELGDSALYLCASSLVGEKLFFGSGTQLSVL.